What follows describes a single TCR beta chain. The antigen remains unidentified. This record comes from a study of T cell responses to AZD1222 COVID-19 vaccine. Whole-study results and caveats: Baseline testing showed seropositivity in only six AZD1222 recipients. Donors in the cohort were predominantly white British and more often female, and clonal diversity was possibly underestimated. Spike-specific TCR breadth and depth both grew after two AZD1222 doses. Vaccine-related CD4 TCRs covered spike, predominating at 160-218 and 743-854.

This table comes from immunoSEQ multiplex PCR, and its TCRdb copy is limited to in-frame clones, with some not included. The table has some 99,000 clones, roughly 86% seen once. The germline gives CDR1 MNHEY, CDR2 SMNVEV (reference sequence). The CDR3 consists of 14 residues. With 1 base removed from V and 2 bases from J, the gap between germline ends came to 6 bases. This receptor was obtained from an adult who received the AZD1222 COVID-19 vaccine. J is TRBJ1-5 and V is TRBV27; D uncertain. The material sequenced was peripheral blood, taken 28 days after the second AZD1222 dose. The CDR3 DNA reads TGTGCCAGCAGTTTATATGGAGGCAATCAGCCCCAGCATTTT. Translating it yields CASSLYGGNQPQHF.